The clone carrying this T cell receptor (beta chain) has only a few counts. The germline gives CDR1 MNHEY, CDR2 SVGAGI. Trimming stripped 0 bases from V and 4 bases from J, with 13 bases between. This CDR3 region has 16 residues. TCRdb fed the RT-PCR reads into MiXCR, producing one record per CDR3 protein. This sample carries hundreds of thousands of distinct CDR3 sequences, 14% of them seen once, and the ten largest clones take roughly 3.6%. Sequencing used memory CD4+ T cells from blood. The rearrangement joins TRBV6-5 to TRBJ1-5; D ambiguous. The clonotype originates from a female donor in good health, serving as a healthy control. The CDR3 DNA sequence: TGTGCCAGCAGTTACTCGAGGGCGACAATAAATCAGCCCCAGCATTTT. This encodes CASSYSRATINQPQHF.